These 10 T cell receptor beta chains share one sample of origin, sequenced in a study of T cell repertoires in cytomegalovirus infection. MiXCR was run by TCRdb on the reads, yielding one entry per CDR3 protein. The sample lists around 530,000 distinct CDR3 sequences; about a quarter were seen once. The sample comprised PBMCs. All receptors come from a human donor in good health (CMV status not recorded). Some clones in this sample may be carry-over from other donors' samples.

This clonotype has only a few counts. The chain links TRBV10-2 to TRBJ2-3; no clear D gene. CDR3 length: 16 residues. V was clipped by 0 bases and J by 1 base, with 11 bases between them. Germline V gives CDR1 WSHSY, CDR2 SAAADI. The CDR3 loop reads CASSESSPRRTDTQYF. CDR3 coding DNA: TGCGCCAGCAGTGAGTCGTCTCCGCGCCGCACAGATACGCAGTATTTT.

The sample holds a few counts of this clonotype. The rearrangement links TRBV19 to TRBJ1-1; possible D gene TRBD1, 6 bases. V lost 4 bases and J 0 bases, leaving 15 bases between the germline ends. Germline CDR1 reads LNHDA; CDR2 reads SQIVND (reference sequence). There are 16 residues in the CDR3. The CDR3 loop is CASSKTAGVMNTEAFF. As DNA, the CDR3 is TGTGCCAGTAGTAAAACCGCAGGGGTAATGAACACTGAAGCTTTCTTT.

The sample holds a few counts of this clonotype. The V and J genes are TRBV6-6 and TRBJ1-2; tentatively, D is TRBD1 (6 bases). Germline V gene lookup returns CDR1 MNHNY and CDR2 SVGAGI (reference sequence). Trimming removed 6 bases at V and 2 bases at J, with 13 bases between. CDR3 size: 14 residues. The CDR3 region has the DNA TGTGCCAGCAGGAACAGGGAACTCAACTATGGCTACACCTTC. This gives the protein CASRNRELNYGYTF.

This clonotype was seen a few times. The chain recombines TRBV12-3 or TRBV12-4 with TRBJ2-1; the match to TRBD2 covers 8 bases. CDR3 length: 15 amino acids. V lost 7 bases and J lost 9; bases outside the gene matches: 14. This CDR3 reads CASTPSSGGSGEQFF. CDR3 DNA sequence: TGTGCCAGCACCCCCTCGTCGGGGGGGAGTGGTGAGCAGTTCTTC.

This clonotype was seen ten or more times. The CDR3 region is CASSPAHEQYF. DNA of the CDR3: TGTGCCAGCAGCCCGGCCCACGAGCAGTACTTC. The chain joins TRBV7-8 to TRBJ2-7; D gene uncertain. The length of the CDR3 is 11 residues. Deletions cut 5 bases from V and 5 bases from J, with 7 bases between. Germline V lookup: CDR1 SGHVS, CDR2 FQNEAQ.

This clonotype was recorded a few times. The chain couples TRBV20-1 to TRBJ1-2, with D possibly matching TRBD1 (6 bases). The CDR3 consists of 15 residues. Germline assignment: CDR1 DFQATT and CDR2 SNEGSKA (reference sequence). V lost 0 bases to trimming and J lost 6 bases, with 17 bases between them. The CDR3 coding sequence is TGCAGTGCTAGAGACACGGGACAAAAATGGCATGGCTACACCTTC. It specifies CSARDTGQKWHGYTF.

This chain links TRBV5-6 with TRBJ2-7; no clear D. Germline lookup yields CDR1 SGHDT and CDR2 YYEEEE. The CDR3 has 12 amino acids. Trimming stripped 1 base from V and 6 bases from J, with 8 bases between. The CDR3 DNA reads as TGTGCCAGCAGCTTGACCCCGGGCGAGCAGTACTTC. Translated, it gives CASSLTPGEQYF.

Ten or more counts support this clonotype. The chain couples TRBV7-9 to TRBJ2-1, with 7 positions matching TRBD1. The CDR3 consists of 14 residues. The trim removed 5 bases at V and 3 bases at J, leaving 4 bases unmatched. Germline-derived CDR1 and CDR2 are SEHNR and FQNEAQ (reference sequence). The CDR3 is CASSPTGIYNEQFF. In nucleotides, the CDR3 is TGTGCCAGCAGCCCGACAGGGATCTACAATGAGCAGTTCTTC. Full variable domain (missing parts from reference TRBV7-9 and TRBJ2-1): DTGVSQNPRHKITKRGQNVTFRCDPISEHNRLYWYRQTLGQGPEFLTYFQNEAQLEKSRLLSDRFSAERPKGSFSTLEIQRTEQGDSAMYLCASSPTGIYNEQFFGPGTRLTVL.

This rearrangement joins TRBV2 to TRBJ2-7; D not resolved. In germline, CDR1 is SNHLY, CDR2 FYNNEI. V dropped 3 bases and J dropped 2 bases, with 11 bases sitting between them. This CDR3 comprises 14 residues. The CDR3 DNA reads TGTGCCAGCAGTGACCCGGACCCAGCCTACGAGCAGTACGTC. Amino acids: CASSDPDPAYEQYV.

The chain employs TRBV18 and TRBJ2-5; tentative D call: TRBD2 (6 bases). V lost 6 bases and J lost 5, with 13 bases in between. CDR1 and CDR2 from the germline V gene are KGHSH and LQKENI. The CDR3 loop spans 13 amino acids. CDR3 sequence: CASSLASDETQYF. The CDR3 DNA reads TGTGCCAGCTCCTTAGCTAGCGACGAGACCCAGTACTTC. The full variable domain, rest sourced from reference TRBV18 and TRBJ2-5, is NAGVMQNPRHLVRRRGQEARLRCSPMKGHSHVYWYRQLPEEGLKFMVYLQKENIIDESGMPKERFSAEFPKEGPSILRIQQVVRGDSAAYFCASSLASDETQYFGPGTRLLVL.